Reported below is one TCR beta chain. The germline V gene has CDR1 SGHAT and CDR2 FQNNGV. Trimming removed 0 bases from V and 3 bases from J, with 12 bases in between. This CDR3 region has 15 residues. Per the original data handling: Reference gene primer amplification gave estimated nucleated cell counts. The table came from immunoSEQ multiplex PCR; TCRdb's copy has only in-frame clones and leaves some out. V and J calls plus clone size are reproduced from that table; the DNA served to infer D and trimming. The table has about 46,000 clones, around 80% seen once. The source of the sample is a study of blood T cell repertoires in COVID-19. For the study at large: The United States, Italy and Spain provided the acute and convalescent COVID-19 samples. From T cells, B-cell-depleted T cells, or PBMCs came the material, which was cDNA or gDNA.

This TCR was recovered from a woman aged 80 or older with acute or convalescent COVID-19. The chain couples TRBV11-2 to TRBJ2-7; D is perhaps TRBD1 (5 bases). Sequencing used peripheral blood. CDR3 DNA: TGTGCCAGCAGCTTAGAGGGGCAGGAGAACTACGAGCAGTACTTC. Amino acid sequence: CASSLEGQENYEQYF. Full variable domain (missing parts from reference TRBV11-2 and TRBJ2-7): EAGVAQSPRYKIIEKRQSVAFWCNPISGHATLYWYQQILGQGPKLLIQFQNNGVVDDSQLPKDRFSAERLKGVDSTLKIQPAKLEDSAVYLCASSLEGQENYEQYFGPGTRLTVT.